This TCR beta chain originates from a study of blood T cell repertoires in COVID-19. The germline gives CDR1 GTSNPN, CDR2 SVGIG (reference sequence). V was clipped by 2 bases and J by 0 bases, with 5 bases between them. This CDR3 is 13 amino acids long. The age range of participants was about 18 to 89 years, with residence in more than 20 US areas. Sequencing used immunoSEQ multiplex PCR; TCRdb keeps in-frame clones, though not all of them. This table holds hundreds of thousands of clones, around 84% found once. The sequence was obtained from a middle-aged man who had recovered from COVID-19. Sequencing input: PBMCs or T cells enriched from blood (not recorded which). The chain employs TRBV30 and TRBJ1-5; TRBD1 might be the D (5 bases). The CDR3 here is CAWSQGSNQPQHF. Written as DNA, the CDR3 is TGTGCCTGGAGTCAGGGTAGCAATCAGCCCCAGCATTTT.